This TCR beta chain was documented in a study of shared clonotypes between healthy human individuals. Whole-study results and caveats: For naive CD4 cells, roughly 5% of clonotypes were shared across a few donors. Incomplete sequencing of sorted subsets was indicated by rarefaction despite large depth.

To note about this clone: Its antigen remains unidentified. The sample contains more than one DNA sequence encoding this CDR3.

Only in-frame clones appear in the TCRdb table, and some are missing; sequencing was by immunoSEQ multiplex PCR. The repertoire has nearly 2 million clones, about 95% of them found once; the top ten carry 1% to 1.5%. The ends were cut back, 0 bases at V and 6 bases at J, with 8 bases in the middle. Germline CDR1 reads MNHEY; CDR2 reads SVGAGI. The CDR3 length is 13 residues. CD45RO-negative cells were positively selected for CCR7, leaving out terminally differentiated effector memory CD45RA+ cells. The sequenced material came from naive CD8+ T cells sorted from blood. The sequence came from a man between 18 and 29 years old in good health. This rearrangement joins TRBV6-5 to TRBJ1-1, with no clear D. CDR3 sequence reads: CASSYSRVSEAFF. The CDR3 DNA follows: TGTGCCAGCAGTTACTCGAGAGTTTCTGAAGCTTTCTTT.